One TCR beta chain is described in this entry. Its antigen is still unknown. This sample is part of a study of T cell repertoires in cytomegalovirus infection. Germline-derived CDR1 and CDR2 are MNHEY and SMNVEV (reference sequence). Trimming took off 8 bases at V and 0 bases at J, with 11 bases between the two ends. The CDR3 covers 14 residues. Study observations and caveats: Clonotypes of TCR beta that were HLA-C-restricted and CMV-specific dominated the ex vivo response.

TCRdb independently ran MiXCR on the reads; one entry per CDR3 protein. The data show hundreds of thousands of distinct CDR3 sequences, under 40% seen once. This rearrangement joins TRBV27 to TRBJ2-1; tentatively, D is TRBD2 (6 bases). Sequencing was carried out using PBMCs. The sequence derives from a human donor in good health (CMV status not recorded). Some clones in this sample may be carry-over from other donors' samples. DNA for the CDR3: TGTGCCAGCGGGACTTCTCGCTCCTACAATGAGCAGTTCTTC. Residues: CASGTSRSYNEQFF.